The 26 T cell receptor beta chains below were found in one sample sequenced in a study of blood T cell repertoires in COVID-19. The protocol was immunoSEQ multiplex PCR, while the TCRdb copy is restricted to in-frame clones and leaves out a portion. The data show around 71,000 clones, approximately 80% seen once. Source material: peripheral blood. The receptors originated from a man in his 70s with acute or convalescent COVID-19.

This chain joins TRBV4-1 and TRBJ2-7, with D possibly being TRBD2 (5 bases). CDR3 size: 15 residues. Germline V gene sequence: CDR1 MGHRA, CDR2 YSYEKL. Deletions cut 1 base from V and 3 bases from J, with 13 bases between. CDR3 bases: TGCGCCAGCAGCCAAGCCAGCGGTTTTAACTACGAGCAGTACTTC. Translation: CASSQASGFNYEQYF.

This clone was seen once. The chain joins TRBV3-1 (or the pseudogene TRBV3-2) to TRBJ2-6; 8 bases are a match to TRBD1. The V and J ends lost 2 bases and 0 bases, in that order; junction bases with no gene match: 6. CDR1 is LGHDT and CDR2 is YNNKEL in the germline V gene (reference sequence). The CDR3 is 18 residues long. CDR3 nucleotide sequence: TGTGCCAGCAGCCAACAGGGGGCTACCAGCTCTGGGGCCAACGTCCTGACTTTC. Translated: CASSQQGATSSGANVLTF.

This clone was counted between two and nine times. The chain couples TRBV7-2 to TRBJ2-1, with D tentatively TRBD2 (5 bases). CDR3 length equals 15 residues. The V gene's germline CDR1 is SGHTA and CDR2 FQGNSA. Deletions cut 3 bases from V and 6 bases from J, with 15 bases between. The chain's CDR3 is CASSFTSSWGNEQFF. CDR3 DNA sequence: TGTGCCAGCAGCTTCACCTCTAGCTGGGGCAATGAGCAGTTCTTC.

This chain links TRBV18 with TRBJ1-5; D ambiguous. V was clipped by 0 bases and J by 3 bases, with 6 bases between them. There are 14 residues in the CDR3. CDR1 is KGHSH and CDR2 is LQKENI in the germline V gene. CDR3 in DNA: TGTGCCAGCTCACCACCCAGGTCCAATCAGCCCCAGCATTTT. Encoded protein: CASSPPRSNQPQHF.

The chain couples TRBV19 to TRBJ2-3, with 8 positions matching TRBD1. The germline CDR1 and CDR2 sequences are LNHDA and SQIVND (reference sequence). The CDR3 length is 16 residues. V lost 4 bases to trimming and J lost 3 bases; unmatched junction nucleotides: 9. The CDR3 nucleotides read TGTGCCAGTAGTACCGATACAGGGGGAGTTACAGATACGCAGTATTTT. Translation gives CASSTDTGGVTDTQYF.

The chain uses TRBV19 and TRBJ2-1; 7 positions match TRBD2. Losses at the gene ends were 11 bases for V and 7 bases for J; bases not matched to a gene: 11. CDR1 and CDR2 from the germline V gene are LNHDA and SQIVND (reference sequence). This CDR3 has 13 residues. In nucleotides, the CDR3 is TGTGCCTCAAAGGAGCGGGATCAAAATGAGCAGTTCTTC. Protein sequence: CASKERDQNEQFF. Full variable domain (missing parts from reference TRBV19 and TRBJ2-1): DGGITQSPKYLFRKEGQNVTLSCEQNLNHDAMYWYRQDPGQGLRLIYYSQIVNDFQKGDIAEGYSVSREKKESFPLTVTSAQKNPTAFYLCASKERDQNEQFFGPGTRLTVL.

The chain carries TRBV9 and TRBJ2-3, with 10 nucleotides matching TRBD2. The CDR3 has 17 amino acids. The germline gives CDR1 SGDLS, CDR2 YYNGEE. The V gene end was trimmed by 2 bases and the J gene end by 2 bases; junction bases not matched to a gene: 8. CDR3 region: CASSVPTSGQHTDTQYF. In DNA form, the CDR3 reads TGTGCCAGCAGCGTTCCGACTAGCGGGCAACACACAGATACGCAGTATTTT.

The gene calls are TRBV6-5 and TRBJ1-6, with a tentative D call TRBD1 (5 bases). The CDR3 is made up of 14 amino acids. Between the trimmed V and J ends, which lost 2 bases and 10 bases, there was a span of 12 bases. The germline gives CDR1 MNHEY, CDR2 SVGAGI. CDR3 sequence: CASSYGQGWSPLHF. CDR3 in DNA: TGTGCCAGCAGTTACGGGCAGGGCTGGTCACCCCTCCACTTT.

In its sample, this clone was seen a few times. V and J are TRBV19 and TRBJ2-2; 7 bases are shared with TRBD1. V lost 6 bases and J lost 0; bases outside the gene matches: 7. The germline gives CDR1 LNHDA, CDR2 SQIVND (reference sequence). The CDR3 totals 16 residues. Written as DNA, the CDR3 is TGTGCCAGTAGCCTACTCGGGACAGCGAACACCGGGGAGCTGTTTTTT. It codes for CASSLLGTANTGELFF. Supplemented by reference TRBV19 and TRBJ2-2, the full variable domain reads DGGITQSPKYLFRKEGQNVTLSCEQNLNHDAMYWYRQDPGQGLRLIYYSQIVNDFQKGDIAEGYSVSREKKESFPLTVTSAQKNPTAFYLCASSLLGTANTGELFFGEGSRLTVL.

This clone is a singleton in its sample. CDR3 region: CASSLADGGGNIQYF. As DNA, the CDR3 is TGTGCCAGCAGCTTGGCTGACGGGGGAGGAAACATTCAGTACTTC. The chain carries TRBV5-4 and TRBJ2-4; the D gene is possibly TRBD2 (6 bases). From germline, CDR1 is SGHNT and CDR2 YYREEE (reference sequence). With 0 bases removed from V and 6 bases from J, the gap between germline ends came to 13 bases. The CDR3 loop spans 15 amino acids.

The chain employs TRBV9 and TRBJ2-2; D is possibly TRBD2 (5 bases). The CDR3 sequence is 12 residues long. The germline V gene encodes CDR1 SGDLS and CDR2 YYNGEE. V was trimmed by 3 bases and J by 6 bases, leaving 6 bases between them. CDR3 sequence: CASSAEAGELFF. CDR3 DNA: TGTGCCAGCAGCGCGGAGGCCGGGGAGCTGTTTTTT.

The chain employs TRBV5-8 and TRBJ1-2; 7 nucleotides agree with TRBD1. V was pared by 0 bases and J by 8 bases, with 10 bases of the junction left unmatched. CDR3 length: 15 amino acids. CDR1 and CDR2 (germline): SGHTS, YDEGEE. The CDR3 nucleotides are TGTGCCAGCAGCTTGGAGGCAGGGACAGAGAGGGGCTACACCTTC. Its protein product is CASSLEAGTERGYTF.

This clone was found once. The V and J genes are TRBV2 and TRBJ1-5, with D unclear. Looked up from germline, CDR1 is SNHLY and CDR2 is FYNNEI. There are 14 residues in the CDR3. Trimming took off 0 bases at V and 9 bases at J, with 12 bases between the two ends. In nucleotides, the CDR3 is TGTGCCAGCAGTGAAGCGCCTTCCAACGGGCCCCAGCATTTT. Translating it yields CASSEAPSNGPQHF.

This chain connects TRBV3-1 (or the pseudogene TRBV3-2) to TRBJ1-3; 9 bases map to TRBD1. Per the germline V gene, CDR1 is LGHDT and CDR2 is YNNKEL (reference sequence). After removal of 7 bases from V and 4 bases from J, the junction contained 8 bases not matched to a gene. The CDR3 runs 15 residues. The DNA for the CDR3 is TGTGCCAGCACCTCCGGGACAGGGACCGGAAACACCATATATTTT. Amino acid sequence: CASTSGTGTGNTIYF.

The chain combines TRBV7-3 with TRBJ2-7, with 10 bases identical to TRBD2. CDR3 length: 15 amino acids. Germline V gene sequence: CDR1 SGHTA, CDR2 FQGTGA. The J segment lost 7 bases and the V segment lost 4 bases, leaving 10 bases of the junction unmatched. CDR3 residues: CASSSGLARGVEQYF. DNA of the CDR3: TGTGCCAGCAGCTCGGGACTAGCGAGAGGTGTGGAGCAGTACTTC.

This clone was detected only a few times. The gene calls are TRBV7-2 and TRBJ2-7; D is perhaps TRBD1 (5 bases). Between the trimmed V and J ends, which lost 3 bases and 4 bases, there was a span of 13 bases. CDR1 is SGHTA, CDR2 FQGNSA, per germline. The CDR3 runs to 14 residues. CDR3 in amino acids: CASSFMGREYEQYF. CDR3 bases: TGTGCCAGCAGCTTTATGGGGCGTGAGTACGAGCAGTACTTC.

The chain couples TRBV5-1 to TRBJ2-4; 8 bases line up with TRBD2. CDR1 is SGHRS and CDR2 is YFSETQ in the germline V gene. V shed 2 bases and J 8 bases; nucleotides not matched to a gene: 3. The CDR3 consists of 13 residues. The DNA for the CDR3 is TGCGCCAGCAGCTTAGAGGGACTAGACATTCAGTACTTC. Its protein product is CASSLEGLDIQYF.

This clone was detected a few times. The junction shows a germline mismatch at one end, possibly a read error. CDR3 residues: CASSRGTDTEAFF. The CDR3 DNA reads TGTGCCAGCAGCCGCGGGACAGACACCGAAGCTTTCTTT. This chain joins TRBV11-3 and TRBJ1-1; 7 bases agree with TRBD1. This CDR3 region has 13 residues. Germline assignment: CDR1 SGHNT and CDR2 YENEEA.

This clone showed up just once. V and J are TRBV28 and TRBJ1-5; D remains ambiguous. This CDR3 contains 12 residues. CDR1 and CDR2 from the germline V gene are MDHEN and SYDVKM. The germline V and J ends were trimmed by 5 bases and 4 bases, with 6 bases remaining between them. The CDR3 DNA reads as TGTGCCAGCAGTCAGTTGAATCAGCCCCAGCATTTT. Its translation: CASSQLNQPQHF.

This chain joins TRBV2 and TRBJ2-2, with 14 nucleotides matching TRBD2. The CDR3 is made up of 17 amino acids. CDR1 is SNHLY and CDR2 is FYNNEI in the germline V gene. V trimming: 6 bases; J trimming: 2 bases; junction bases outside the gene matches: 5. Here the CDR3 DNA reads TGTGCCAGCAGGGAGACTAGCGGGAGGGTTAACACCGGGGAGCTGTTTTTT. The encoded protein is CASRETSGRVNTGELFF.

The table lists this clone with a few counts. J is TRBJ1-1 and V is TRBV27, with D perhaps TRBD1 (6 bases). CDR1 and CDR2 (germline): MNHEY, SMNVEV (reference sequence). V was cut by 6 bases and J by 5 bases, with 16 bases left in between. The CDR3 extends over 14 amino acids. The CDR3 coding sequence is TGTGCCAGCAGGTTACAGGGAGGAGAGACTGAAGCTTTCTTT. Translated, it gives CASRLQGGETEAFF.

The chain links TRBV18 to TRBJ1-5; 8 nucleotides agree with TRBD1. Looked up from germline, CDR1 is KGHSH and CDR2 is LQKENI. The CDR3 is 15 amino acids. V lost 6 bases, J lost 7 bases, and 11 bases stayed unmatched. CDR3 loop: CASSPVQGAGQPQHF. CDR3 DNA: TGTGCCAGCTCGCCGGTGCAGGGGGCAGGCCAGCCCCAGCATTTT.

The chain joins TRBV19 to TRBJ2-1; TRBD2 agrees at 11 bases. In germline, CDR1 is LNHDA, CDR2 SQIVND (reference sequence). The V gene end was trimmed by 5 bases and the J gene end by 0 bases; junction bases not matched to a gene: 9. This CDR3 contains 18 residues. The CDR3 region is CASSRLAGWEFSYNEQFF. CDR3 in DNA: TGTGCCAGTAGTCGACTAGCGGGATGGGAATTCTCCTACAATGAGCAGTTCTTC.

This clone was seen a single time. V is TRBV7-8 and J is TRBJ1-2; TRBD1 aligns across 9 bases. Looked up from germline, CDR1 is SGHVS and CDR2 is FQNEAQ. The V gene end was trimmed by 6 bases and the J gene end by 3 bases; junction bases not matched to a gene: 8. CDR3 length equals 15 residues. CDR3 coding DNA: TGTGCCAGCAGTCGTCAGGGACAGGGACACTATGGCTACACCTTC. Translating gives CASSRQGQGHYGYTF.

This clone was seen once. The chain joins TRBV6-5 to TRBJ2-7, with 12 nucleotides matching TRBD2. This CDR3 comprises 16 residues. The junction had 6 bases not matched to a gene; V was cut back by 2 bases and J by 4 bases. The V gene's germline CDR1 is MNHEY and CDR2 SVGAGI. The CDR3 sequence: CASSYGTGLAGYEQYF. The CDR3 region has the DNA TGTGCCAGCAGTTACGGTACGGGACTAGCGGGTTACGAGCAGTACTTC.

The chain joins TRBV28 to TRBJ1-2; D perhaps matches TRBD1 (6 bases). Germline V gene lookup returns CDR1 MDHEN and CDR2 SYDVKM. There are 15 residues in the CDR3. Trimming removed 2 bases from V and 7 bases from J, with 17 bases in between. CDR3 DNA sequence: TGTGCCAGCAGTTTAGCTCTTCGACAGGCGCCTGGCTACACCTTC. Translating gives CASSLALRQAPGYTF.